These 24 T cell receptor beta chains share one sample of origin, sequenced in a study of blood T cells in healthy people across ages. Alongside a J-beta primer mix, a sample-barcoded 5' primer served in a second PCR lasting roughly 7 to 12 cycles. TCRdb reprocessed the 5' RACE reads with MiXCR, giving one entry per CDR3 protein. The table has hundreds of thousands of distinct CDR3 sequences, 25% to 30% seen once. Sequenced sample: blood. All receptors come from a woman of 80 years or more in good health.

Regarding this clonotype: The conserved phenylalanine or tryptophan is not found at the CDR3 terminus, so this likely reflects a read error. The rearrangement uses TRBV20-1 and TRBJ1-2; no definite D call. The CDR3 is 11 amino acids. CDR1 is DFQATT, CDR2 SNEGSKA, per germline (reference sequence). In DNA form, the CDR3 reads TGCAGTGCTGGAGCTAAATATGGCTACACCTGC. This gives the protein CSAGAKYGYTC.

This rearrangement joins TRBV2 to TRBJ1-5, with D perhaps matching TRBD1 (6 bases). Germline V gene data show CDR1 as SNHLY and CDR2 as FYNNEI. The CDR3 runs 14 residues. V was pared by 6 bases and J by 4 bases, with 13 bases between. The CDR3 DNA reads TGTGCCAGCAGGGGCAGGACAGAGAATCAGCCCCAGCATTTT. Translated, it gives CASRGRTENQPQHF.

This clonotype was observed a single time. This chain uses TRBV20-1 with TRBJ2-1; 7 nucleotides match TRBD1. Germline values: CDR1 DFQATT, CDR2 SNEGSKA (reference sequence). This CDR3 is built from 14 residues. This CDR3 is CSPINLRGQGEQFF. CDR3 coding DNA: TGCAGCCCCATAAACCTTAGGGGGCAGGGGGAGCAGTTCTTC.

A remark on this clonotype: Since a much larger clone is just one base distant, this may be a read error. The gene calls are TRBV20-1 and TRBJ2-1; D is perhaps TRBD1 or TRBD2 (5 bases each). V lost 5 bases to trimming and J lost 6 bases, with 17 bases between them. CDR3 length: 14 amino acids. Germline V gene lookup returns CDR1 DFQATT and CDR2 SNEGSKA (reference sequence). The CDR3: CSAPPTQGRNEQFF. The CDR3 coding sequence is TGCAGTGCTCCGCCGACGCAGGGACGCAATGAGCAGTTCTTC.

A few counts support this clonotype. The V and J genes are TRBV20-1 and TRBJ1-2; 9 bases align to TRBD1. Germline-derived CDR1 and CDR2 are DFQATT and SNEGSKA (reference sequence). V lost 5 bases, J lost 4 bases, and 8 bases stayed unmatched. The CDR3 has 14 amino acids. This CDR3 reads CSADLRQGGYGYTF. CDR3 sequence (DNA): TGCAGTGCTGATCTCCGACAGGGGGGCTATGGCTACACCTTC.

The J gene is TRBJ2-7, the V gene TRBV6-5, with 8 bases matching TRBD1. The junction had 4 bases not matched to a gene; V was cut back by 2 bases and J by 1 base. This CDR3 region has 15 residues. From germline, CDR1 is MNHEY and CDR2 SVGAGI. The CDR3 nucleotides are TGTGCCAGCAGTTACGGGAGACAGGGGTCCTACGAGCAGTACTTC. Translated: CASSYGRQGSYEQYF.

CDR3 in amino acids: CASSYSAGSGEKLFF. CDR3 DNA: TGTGCCAGCAGTTACTCCGCCGGGTCTGGGGAAAAACTGTTTTTT. V and J are TRBV6-5 and TRBJ1-4; D not resolved. Germline V gene data show CDR1 as MNHEY and CDR2 as SVGAGI. The CDR3 length is 15 residues. Between the trimmed V and J ends, which lost 0 bases and 8 bases, there was a span of 13 bases.

This sequence joins TRBV20-1 and TRBJ2-7, with 7 bases aligning to TRBD2. This CDR3 comprises 15 residues. Germline CDR1 and CDR2: DFQATT and SNEGSKA (reference sequence). V lost 3 bases to trimming and J lost 7 bases; unmatched junction nucleotides: 15. CDR3 DNA sequence: TGCAGTGCTAGTTCGAATGCGGGGGTGATGACTGAGCAGTACTTC. It is translated as CSASSNAGVMTEQYF.

This clonotype was counted ten times or more. The chain carries TRBV12-3 or TRBV12-4 and TRBJ2-3; weak D call: TRBD1 (6 bases). Trimming removed 3 bases at V and 2 bases at J, with 12 bases between. This CDR3 spans 15 amino acids. CDR3 sequence (DNA): TGTGCCAGCAGTTTTCGGACAGTCAACACAGATACGCAGTATTTT. Encoded protein: CASSFRTVNTDTQYF.

This clonotype was seen a handful of times. The rearrangement uses TRBV5-1 and TRBJ2-2; weak D call: TRBD1 (6 bases). The CDR3 has 17 residues. Trimming took 5 bases from V and 6 from J, leaving 23 bases between them. CDR1 is SGHRS and CDR2 is YFSETQ in the germline V gene. CDR3 region: CASRDGTRTVNAGELFF. CDR3 coding DNA: TGCGCCAGCAGGGATGGGACGAGGACAGTTAACGCCGGGGAGCTGTTTTTT.

This clonotype showed up many times. V and J are TRBV27 and TRBJ1-4; the D is unclear. The V gene's germline CDR1 is MNHEY and CDR2 SMNVEV (reference sequence). Trimming took off 2 bases at V and 2 bases at J, with 9 bases between the two ends. The CDR3 has 15 amino acids. The CDR3 sequence: CASSLEGFTNEKLFF. The CDR3, as DNA: TGTGCCAGCAGTTTAGAAGGGTTTACTAATGAAAAACTGTTTTTT.

Concerning this clonotype: A much larger clone lies one base from this, so it may be a read error. The chain joins TRBV5-6 to TRBJ2-3; a weak D match, TRBD2 (6 bases). The CDR3 has 15 amino acids. Germline V CDR1 and CDR2: SGHDT, YYEEEE. The CDR3 region has the DNA TGTGCCAGCAGCTTCTGGGGGGATGGCACAGAAACGCAGTATTTT. Translated: CASSFWGDGTETQYF.

This rearrangement joins TRBV20-1 to TRBJ2-1; tentatively, D is TRBD2 (6 bases). CDR3 size: 15 residues. Deletions cut 0 bases from V and 12 bases from J, with 21 bases between. Germline CDR1 DFQATT, CDR2 SNEGSKA (reference sequence). The CDR3 DNA is TGCAGTGCTAGAGATCCCAGCGGGTCGGGAAGGATGCAGTTCTTC. Translating it yields CSARDPSGSGRMQFF.

This clonotype occurred many times. A clone one base away is much larger, so this may be a read error. This chain uses TRBV7-2 with TRBJ2-5, with no clear D. The CDR3 length is 16 residues. V lost 1 base and J 4 bases, leaving 16 bases between the germline ends. Germline lookup yields CDR1 SGHTA and CDR2 FQGNSA. The DNA of the CDR3 is TGTGCCAGCAGCTTAGGGTGCAGACCCCTTATAGAGACCCAGTACTTC. Its translation: CASSLGCRPLIETQYF.

Ten or more counts support this clonotype. This chain joins TRBV5-4 and TRBJ2-5; TRBD1 matches 7 bases. CDR3 size: 15 residues. The J segment lost 5 bases and the V segment lost 5 bases, leaving 12 bases of the junction unmatched. CDR1 and CDR2 from the germline V gene are SGHNT and YYREEE (reference sequence). The chain's CDR3 is CASSPVIDRVETQYF. The CDR3, as DNA: TGTGCCAGCAGTCCGGTTATCGACAGGGTTGAGACCCAGTACTTC.

This clonotype was observed a handful of times. It may be a read error: a sequence one base away is much more abundant. CDR3 in amino acids: CASSLEWVASYDYTF. The CDR3 nucleotides are TGTGCCAGCAGCTTAGAGTGGGTGGCATCCTATGACTACACCTTC. V and J are TRBV11-2 and TRBJ1-2; D is unclear. Germline V CDR1 and CDR2: SGHAT, FQNNGV. The CDR3 is 15 amino acids.

This clonotype was counted a few times. At one boundary the junction diverges from the germline segment, which might be a read error. V gene TRBV7-9 combines with J gene TRBJ1-2; D is possibly TRBD1 (5 bases). CDR1 and CDR2 from the germline V gene are SEHNR and FQNEAQ (reference sequence). CDR3 size: 14 residues. The DNA of the CDR3 is TGTTCCAGCAGCTTCTCAAAACAGGTCTATCGCTACACCTTC. It is translated as CSSSFSKQVYRYTF.

This clonotype was found a few times. A much larger clone lies one base from this, so it may be a read error. The J gene is TRBJ2-1, the V gene TRBV6-1; D not certain. Trimming took off 3 bases at V and 12 bases at J, with 9 bases between the two ends. The CDR3 consists of 11 residues. The germline gives CDR1 MNHNS, CDR2 SASEGT. The chain's CDR3 is CASSEERRQFF. The CDR3 DNA follows: TGTGCCAGCAGTGAGGAGCGCCGGCAGTTCTTC.

The chain's CDR3 is CASSPGTGNAGANVLTF. CDR3 bases: TGTGCCAGCAGCCCCGGGACAGGAAATGCTGGGGCCAACGTCCTGACTTTC. The gene calls are TRBV7-3 and TRBJ2-6; 8 bases line up with TRBD1. After removal of 5 bases from V and 2 bases from J, the junction contained 8 bases not matched to a gene. This CDR3 has 17 residues. CDR1 is SGHTA, CDR2 FQGTGA, per germline.

This clonotype was seen more than once but under ten times. The chain has TRBV7-6 and TRBJ1-3; D is perhaps TRBD1 (6 bases). This CDR3 is built from 17 residues. Deletions cut 0 bases from V and 3 bases from J, with 15 bases between. Germline V lookup: CDR1 SGHVS, CDR2 FNYEAQ. CDR3 residues: CASSLARQGPSGNTIYF. In DNA form, the CDR3 reads TGTGCCAGCAGCTTAGCGCGTCAGGGGCCAAGTGGAAACACCATATATTTT.

There are many counts of this clonotype. The chain uses TRBV5-5 and TRBJ2-6; TRBD2 might be the D (6 bases). The CDR3 runs 15 residues. Germline V gene sequence: CDR1 SGHKS, CDR2 YYEKEE (reference sequence). Trimming took off 4 bases at V and 1 base at J, with 9 bases between the two ends. The CDR3 DNA sequence: TGTGCCAGCAGCGGAGGGGTGTCTGGGGCCAACGTCCTGACTTTC. It translates to CASSGGVSGANVLTF. The variable domain in full, completed from reference TRBV5-5 and TRBJ2-6, reads DAGVTQSPTHLIKTRGQQVTLRCSPISGHKSVSWYQQVLGQGPQFIFQYYEKEERGRGNFPDRFSARQFPNYSSELNVNALLLGDSALYLCASSGGVSGANVLTFGAGSRLTVL.

This clonotype turned up a few times. This rearrangement joins TRBV5-1 to TRBJ2-1; 8 positions agree with TRBD1. CDR1 is SGHRS, CDR2 YFSETQ, per germline. This CDR3 spans 15 amino acids. V gave up 0 bases and J gave up 13 bases; unmatched junction bases: 12. The CDR3 spells CASSLEGDRLETQFF. The DNA for the CDR3 is TGCGCCAGCAGCTTGGAGGGGGACAGGCTGGAGACCCAGTTCTTC.

This clonotype was seen many times. This chain joins TRBV6-1 and TRBJ2-7; D unresolved. Between the trimmed V and J ends, which lost 1 base and 5 bases, there was a span of 18 bases. The germline CDR1 and CDR2 sequences are MNHNS and SASEGT. The length of the CDR3 is 16 residues. The CDR3 DNA is TGTGCCAGCAGTGAAGAGGTCCGAGCTGGGGTCCACGAGCAGTACTTC. It translates to CASSEEVRAGVHEQYF.

The chain uses TRBV12-3 or TRBV12-4 and TRBJ2-3, with D unclear. The CDR3 runs 13 residues. Trimming removed 1 base at V and 11 bases at J, with 13 bases between. The CDR3 protein is CASSLEAADVQYF. Written as DNA, the CDR3 is TGTGCCAGCAGTTTAGAGGCGGCAGATGTGCAGTATTTT.